A selection of T cell receptor beta chains follows, all from one sample in a study of radiotherapy plus CTLA-4 blockade in lung cancer. Sequencing used immunoSEQ multiplex PCR; TCRdb keeps in-frame clones, though not all of them. The table shows tens of thousands of clones, with over 80% occurring only once. The material was peripheral blood, obtained from a patient treated with radiotherapy plus ipilimumab. All receptors come from a human donor with non-small cell lung cancer who had stable disease on radiotherapy plus ipilimumab. CDR3s include the opening cysteine and the closing phenylalanine or tryptophan. A D gene is named only where the DNA matches it firmly. Size is stated for part of the rows, as once, few or many counts, or as a class when the clone is expanded.

j_gene	abundance	v_gene	d_gene	CDR3aa	CDR3nt
TRBJ1-6	few	TRBV10-2	-	CASSEPGQRTPLHF	TGCGCCAGCAGTGAGCCTGGACAACGAACACCCCTCCACTTT
TRBJ1-1	-	TRBV15	TRBD1	CATSRGQGGMNTEAFF	TGTGCCACCAGCCGCGGACAGGGGGGGATGAACACTGAAGCTTTCTTT
TRBJ2-7	-	TRBV30	-	CAWSAMAAPYEQYF	TGTGCCTGGAGCGCAATGGCAGCGCCCTACGAGCAGTACTTC
TRBJ1-1	-	TRBV18	TRBD1	CASSQGAETEAFF	TGTGCCAGCTCACAGGGGGCCGAAACTGAAGCTTTCTTT
TRBJ2-7	-	TRBV19	-	CASAPEGLYEQYF	TGTGCCAGCGCTCCTGAGGGTCTCTACGAGCAGTACTTC
TRBJ2-5	-	TRBV28	-	CASSLGRALGETQYF	TGTGCCAGCAGTTTAGGAAGGGCTCTAGGAGAGACCCAGTACTTC
TRBJ1-2	-	TRBV28	-	CASSLGRANYGYTF	TGTGCCAGCAGTTTAGGGAGAGCAAACTATGGCTACACCTTC
TRBJ2-5	-	TRBV7-6	-	CASSSPPSETQYF	TGTGCCAGCAGCTCCCCCCCATCCGAGACCCAGTACTTC
TRBJ2-6	-	TRBV5-5	-	CASSLGLGGSGANVLTF	TGTGCCAGCAGCTTGGGGTTAGGGGGCTCTGGGGCCAACGTCCTGACTTTC
TRBJ1-1	few	TRBV29-1	TRBD1	CSVEVQQGTEAFF	TGCAGCGTTGAAGTTCAACAGGGGACTGAAGCTTTCTTT
TRBJ2-3	-	TRBV5-4	-	CASSLRSSTDTQYF	TGTGCCAGCAGCTTAAGGTCTAGCACAGATACGCAGTATTTT
TRBJ1-2	-	TRBV11-2	-	CASSTGRYGYTF	TGTGCCAGCAGTACAGGCCGATATGGCTACACCTTC
TRBJ2-1	-	TRBV5-8	TRBD2	CASSPPGLRLNEQFF	TGTGCCAGCAGCCCCCCGGGACTACGACTCAATGAGCAGTTCTTC
TRBJ2-7	-	TRBV5-6	TRBD2	CASSWGTSGVRAF	TGTGCCAGCAGCTGGGGGACTAGCGGGGTCAGGGCCTTC
TRBJ2-1	-	TRBV6-5	TRBD2	CASSPGLAGLNEQFF	TGTGCCAGCAGCCCCGGACTAGCGGGACTAAATGAGCAGTTCTTC
TRBJ2-2	-	TRBV18	-	CASSPTGRRTGELFF	TGTGCCAGCTCACCTACAGGGCGGAGGACCGGGGAGCTGTTTTTT
TRBJ2-7	-	TRBV28	-	CASSPRAYEQYF	TGTGCCAGCAGCCCCCGCGCCTACGAGCAGTACTTC
TRBJ2-5	-	TRBV14	TRBD1	CASSGQGFETQYF	TGTGCCAGCAGCGGACAGGGGTTCGAGACCCAGTACTTC
TRBJ2-1	-	TRBV30	TRBD2	CAWSGIAGVLEQFF	TGTGCCTGGAGTGGGATAGCGGGAGTACTTGAGCAGTTCTTC
TRBJ2-5	-	TRBV13	-	CASSLVQETQYF	TGTGCCAGCAGCTTAGTTCAAGAGACCCAGTACTTC
TRBJ2-7	-	TRBV7-6	TRBD1	CASSQSGTEGEQYF	TGTGCCAGCAGTCAATCCGGGACAGAAGGCGAGCAGTACTTC
TRBJ2-5	-	TRBV25-1	-	CASSALGSQETQYF	TGTGCCAGCAGTGCCCTGGGCAGCCAAGAGACCCAGTACTTC
TRBJ1-1	-	TRBV7-2	TRBD1	CASRLTGGDMTEAFF	TGTGCCAGCAGGTTAACAGGGGGCGATATGACTGAAGCTTTCTTT
TRBJ2-7	once	TRBV5-4	TRBD1	CASSWTGGYEQYF	TGTGCCAGCAGCTGGACAGGGGGCTACGAGCAGTACTTC
TRBJ2-7	-	TRBV6-1	-	CASSGSGSYEQYF	TGTGCCAGCAGTGGCAGTGGCTCCTACGAGCAGTACTTC
TRBJ1-2	-	TRBV5-8	-	CASSLLQGKDGYTF	TGTGCCAGCAGCTTGTTGCAGGGAAAGGATGGCTACACCTTC
TRBJ2-3	-	TRBV7-2	-	CASSRAERDTQYF	TGTGCCAGCAGCCGGGCGGAGAGGGATACGCAGTATTTT
TRBJ2-6	-	TRBV19	-	CASSIGGDGISGANVLTF	TGTGCCAGTAGTATAGGGGGAGACGGAATCTCTGGGGCCAACGTCCTGACTTTC
TRBJ1-1	-	TRBV6-4	-	CASSEGVLTEAFF	TGTGCCAGCAGTGAAGGGGTTCTCACTGAAGCTTTCTTT
TRBJ1-5	few	TRBV10-3	-	CAISQDSNQPQHF	TGTGCCATCAGCCAGGACAGCAATCAGCCCCAGCATTTT
TRBJ2-3	-	TRBV5-4	TRBD2	CASSPPSGGSSSTDTQYF	TGTGCCAGCAGCCCCCCTAGCGGGGGGTCCTCTAGCACAGATACGCAGTATTTT
TRBJ2-2	-	TRBV10-2	-	CASSGGTGELFF	TGCGCCAGCAGTGGTGGGACCGGGGAGCTGTTTTTT
TRBJ1-6	-	TRBV30	-	CASLSAGTYNSPLHF	TGTGCCTCCCTTTCCGCAGGGACCTATAATTCACCCCTCCACTTT
TRBJ2-3	-	TRBV7-3	TRBD1	CASSPGDSDTDTQYF	TGTGCCAGCAGCCCAGGGGACAGTGACACAGATACGCAGTATTTT
TRBJ2-2	-	TRBV7-3	-	CASSLGRPTGELFF	TGTGCCAGCAGCTTAGGGCGACCCACCGGGGAGCTGTTTTTT